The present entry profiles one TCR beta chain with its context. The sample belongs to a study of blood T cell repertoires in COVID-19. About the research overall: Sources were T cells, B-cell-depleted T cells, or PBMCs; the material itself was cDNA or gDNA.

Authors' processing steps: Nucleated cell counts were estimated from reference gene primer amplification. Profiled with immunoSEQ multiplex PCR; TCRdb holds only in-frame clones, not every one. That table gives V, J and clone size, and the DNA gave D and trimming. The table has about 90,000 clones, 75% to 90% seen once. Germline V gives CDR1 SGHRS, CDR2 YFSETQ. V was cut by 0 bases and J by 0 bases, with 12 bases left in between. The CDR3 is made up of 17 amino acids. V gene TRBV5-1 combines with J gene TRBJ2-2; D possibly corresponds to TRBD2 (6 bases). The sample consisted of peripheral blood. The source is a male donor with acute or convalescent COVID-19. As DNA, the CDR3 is TGCGCCAGCAGCTTGGTAGTGGCGGGAACGAACACCGGGGAGCTGTTTTTT. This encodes CASSLVVAGTNTGELFF.